The T cell receptor (beta chain) under discussion was sequenced for a study of T cell changes during pregnancy in multiple sclerosis. The ends lost 6 bases at V and 5 bases at J; junction bases unmatched: 6. Germline V gene lookup returns CDR1 MDHEN and CDR2 SYDVKM. This CDR3 is 13 amino acids long. Libraries were prepared by immunoSEQ multiplex PCR; TCRdb keeps only in-frame clonotypes and omits some of them. The sample includes some 60,000 clones, roughly 90% seen only once; the top ten take approximately 3.8%. This receptor was taken from a female donor in good health, enrolled as a control in a pregnancy study. The input for sequencing was peripheral blood, taken after pregnancy. The chain is built from TRBV28 and TRBJ2-7; 8 nucleotides agree with TRBD1. CDR3 DNA: TGTGCCAGCAGATCCGGACAGGGAGACGAGCAGTACTTC. Translation gives CASRSGQGDEQYF.